This record looks at one T cell receptor (beta chain) sequence and its context. Antigen: not known. V trimming: 1 base; J trimming: 6 bases; junction bases outside the gene matches: 5. The CDR3 covers 15 residues. Germline V gene data show CDR1 as LGHDT and CDR2 as YNNKEL (reference sequence). This specimen belongs to a study of blood T cells in healthy people across ages. It was with a sample-barcoded 5' primer and a J-beta primer mix that a second PCR of roughly 7 to 11 cycles was run. A template-switch adaptor that had 12 random nucleotides put a tag on each cDNA molecule. TCRdb passed the 5' RACE reads through MiXCR, listing each CDR3 protein once. The sample holds around 800,000 distinct CDR3 sequences, 46% seen once. Findings and limits, study-wide: Naive CD4+ cell counts and diversity both ran higher in long-lived than in aged donors.

The individuals who served as donors were healthy Caucasians living in Russia, aged roughly 6 to 100. Sequencing was carried out using blood. The V call is TRBV3-1, the J call TRBJ1-5; 8 bases align to TRBD1. This receptor was identified in a man of 80 years or more in good health. The CDR3 bases are TGTGCCAGCAGCCAAGCAGGGGGCGGTGGTCAGCCCCAGCATTTT. Translating it yields CASSQAGGGGQPQHF.